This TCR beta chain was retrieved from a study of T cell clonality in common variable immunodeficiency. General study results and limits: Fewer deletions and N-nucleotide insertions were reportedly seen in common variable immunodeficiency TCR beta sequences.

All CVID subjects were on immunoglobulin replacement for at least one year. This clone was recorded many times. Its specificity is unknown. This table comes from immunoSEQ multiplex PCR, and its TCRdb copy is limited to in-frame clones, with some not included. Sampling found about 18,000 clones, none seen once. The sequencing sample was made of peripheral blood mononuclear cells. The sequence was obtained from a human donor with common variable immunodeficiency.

Incomplete CDR3 DNA: TGTGCCAGCAGCTTAGTGGCCCCAATACCCCCAGATACG. It codes for CASSLVAPIPPDT. The whole CDR3 sequence is CASSLVAPIPPDTQYF. The chain employs TRBV7-6 and TRBJ2-3, with D uncertain. From the germline J gene comes the end of the CDR3, since the read stops 3 residues before it. Trimming cost V 1 base and J 4 bases, with 15 bases left between them. Germline V gives CDR1 SGHVS, CDR2 FNYEAQ. CDR3 length: 16 amino acids.